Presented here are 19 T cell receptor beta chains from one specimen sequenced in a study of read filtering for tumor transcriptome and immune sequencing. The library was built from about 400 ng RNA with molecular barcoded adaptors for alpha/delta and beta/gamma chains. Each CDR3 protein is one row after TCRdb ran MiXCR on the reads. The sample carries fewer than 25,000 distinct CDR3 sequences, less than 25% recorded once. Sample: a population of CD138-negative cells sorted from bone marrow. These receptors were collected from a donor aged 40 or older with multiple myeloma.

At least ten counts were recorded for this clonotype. The CDR3 DNA is TGCGCCAGCAGCTACGGGAGCGGGGGGGCGGGTGAGCAGTTCTTC. Translated: CASSYGSGGAGEQFF. This chain uses TRBV5-1 with TRBJ2-1, with 10 bases lining up with TRBD2. V gave up 3 bases and J gave up 9 bases; unmatched junction bases: 9. CDR1 is SGHRS and CDR2 is YFSETQ in the germline V gene. This CDR3 contains 15 residues.

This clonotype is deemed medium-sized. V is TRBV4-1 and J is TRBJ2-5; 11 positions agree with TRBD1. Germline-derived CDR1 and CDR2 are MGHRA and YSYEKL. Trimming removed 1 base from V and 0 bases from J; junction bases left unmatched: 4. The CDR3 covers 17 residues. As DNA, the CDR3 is TGCGCCAGCAGCCAAGCGCCGGGACAGGGGGACCAAGAGACCCAGTACTTC. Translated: CASSQAPGQGDQETQYF.

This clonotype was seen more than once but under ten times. As DNA, the CDR3 is TGTGCCAGCAGCCGCCCTTTGGGGGGCGAAGGCTACACCTTC. As protein: CASSRPLGGEGYTF. This chain links TRBV7-9 with TRBJ1-2; D might be TRBD1 (6 bases). This CDR3 is built from 14 residues. Germline V gives CDR1 SEHNR, CDR2 FQNEAQ (reference sequence). Trimming shortened V by 5 bases and J by 8 bases, and 18 bases separated the two germline ends.

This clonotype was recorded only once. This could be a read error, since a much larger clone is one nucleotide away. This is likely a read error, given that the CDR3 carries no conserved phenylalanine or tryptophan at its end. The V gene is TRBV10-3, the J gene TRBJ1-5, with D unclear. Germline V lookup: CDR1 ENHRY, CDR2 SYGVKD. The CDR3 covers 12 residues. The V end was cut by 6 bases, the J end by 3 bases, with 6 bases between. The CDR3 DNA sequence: TGTGCCATCAGCACCGACAATCAGCCCCAGCATCTT. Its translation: CAISTDNQPQHL.

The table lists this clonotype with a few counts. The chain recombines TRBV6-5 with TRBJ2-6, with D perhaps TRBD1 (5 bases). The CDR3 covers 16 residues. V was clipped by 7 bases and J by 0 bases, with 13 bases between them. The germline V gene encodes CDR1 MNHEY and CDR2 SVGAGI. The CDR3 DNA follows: TGTGCCAGCACCAGACAGACGCGCTCTGGGGCCAACGTCCTGACTTTC. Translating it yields CASTRQTRSGANVLTF.

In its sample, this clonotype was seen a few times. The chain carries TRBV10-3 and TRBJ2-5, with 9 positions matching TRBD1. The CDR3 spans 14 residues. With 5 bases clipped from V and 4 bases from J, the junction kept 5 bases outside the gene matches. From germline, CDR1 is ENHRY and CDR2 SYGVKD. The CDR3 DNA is TGTGCCATCAGTCAGGGACAGGGAGTAGAGACCCAGTACTTC. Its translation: CAISQGQGVETQYF.

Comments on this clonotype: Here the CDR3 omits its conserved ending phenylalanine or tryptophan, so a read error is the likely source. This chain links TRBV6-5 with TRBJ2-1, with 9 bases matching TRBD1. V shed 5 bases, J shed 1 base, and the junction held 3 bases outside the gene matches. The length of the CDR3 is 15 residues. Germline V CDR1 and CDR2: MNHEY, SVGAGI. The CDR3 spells CASSRGQGSYNEQFL. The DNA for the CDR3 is TGTGCCAGCAGTCGCGGACAGGGGTCCTACAATGAGCAGTTCCTC.

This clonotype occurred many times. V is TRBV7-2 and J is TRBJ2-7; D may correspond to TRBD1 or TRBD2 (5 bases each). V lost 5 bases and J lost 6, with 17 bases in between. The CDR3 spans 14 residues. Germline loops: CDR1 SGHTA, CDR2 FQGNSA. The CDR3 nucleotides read TGTGCCAGCAGCCGCCGGGACCCCCAAGGCGAGCAGTACTTC. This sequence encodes CASSRRDPQGEQYF. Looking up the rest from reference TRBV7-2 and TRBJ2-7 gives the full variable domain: GAGVSQSPSNKVTEKGKDVELRCDPISGHTALYWYRQSLGQGLEFLIYFQGNSAPDKSGLPSDRFSAERTGGSVSTLTIQRTQQEDSAVYLCASSRRDPQGEQYFGPGTRLTVT.

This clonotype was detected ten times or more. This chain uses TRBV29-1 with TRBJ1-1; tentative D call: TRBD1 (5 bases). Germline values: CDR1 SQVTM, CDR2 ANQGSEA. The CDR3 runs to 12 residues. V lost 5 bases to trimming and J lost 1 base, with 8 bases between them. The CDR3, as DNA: TGCAGCGTTCCGGGGGAGAACACTGAAGCTTTCTTT. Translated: CSVPGENTEAFF.

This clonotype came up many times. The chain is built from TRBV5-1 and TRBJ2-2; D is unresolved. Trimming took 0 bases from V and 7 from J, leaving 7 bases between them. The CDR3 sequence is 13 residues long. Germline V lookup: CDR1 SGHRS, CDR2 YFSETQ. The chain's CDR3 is CASSLVLGGELFF. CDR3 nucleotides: TGCGCCAGCAGCTTGGTTCTGGGCGGGGAGCTGTTTTTT.

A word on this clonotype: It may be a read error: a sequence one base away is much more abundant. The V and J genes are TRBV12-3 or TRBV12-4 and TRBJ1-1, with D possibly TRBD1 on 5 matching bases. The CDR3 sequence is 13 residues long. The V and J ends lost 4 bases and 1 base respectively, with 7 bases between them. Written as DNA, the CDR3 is TGTGCCAGCAGTTCACAGGAGAACACTGAAGCTTTCTTT. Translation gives CASSSQENTEAFF.

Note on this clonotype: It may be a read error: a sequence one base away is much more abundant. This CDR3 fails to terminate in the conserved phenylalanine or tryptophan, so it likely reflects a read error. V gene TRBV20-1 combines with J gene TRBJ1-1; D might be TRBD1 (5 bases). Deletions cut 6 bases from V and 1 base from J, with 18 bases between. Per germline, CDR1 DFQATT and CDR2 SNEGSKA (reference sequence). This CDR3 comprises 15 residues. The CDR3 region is CSAIISRASNTEAFS. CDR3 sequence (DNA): TGCAGTGCCATCATATCCAGGGCCTCGAACACTGAAGCTTTCTCT.

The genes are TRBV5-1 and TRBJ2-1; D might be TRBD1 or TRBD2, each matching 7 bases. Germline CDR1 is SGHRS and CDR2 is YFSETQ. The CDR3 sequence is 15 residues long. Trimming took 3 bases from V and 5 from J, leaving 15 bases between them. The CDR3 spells CASSSRAGGDNEQFF. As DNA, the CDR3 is TGCGCCAGCAGCTCCCGCGCAGGGGGGGACAATGAGCAGTTCTTC. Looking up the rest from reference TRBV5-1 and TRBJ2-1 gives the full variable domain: KAGVTQTPRYLIKTRGQQVTLSCSPISGHRSVSWYQQTPGQGLQFLFEYFSETQRNKGNFPGRFSGRQFSNSRSEMNVSTLELGDSALYLCASSSRAGGDNEQFFGPGTRLTVL.

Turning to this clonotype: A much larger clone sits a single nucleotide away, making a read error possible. CDR3 coding DNA: TGTGCCATCAGGGGCCAAGAGACCCGGTACTTC. It specifies CAIRGQETRYF. J is TRBJ2-5 and V is TRBV10-3; D not certain. CDR1 and CDR2 (germline): ENHRY, SYGVKD. The length of the CDR3 is 11 residues.

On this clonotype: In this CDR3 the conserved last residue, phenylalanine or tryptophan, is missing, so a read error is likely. CDR3 loop: CSARDPGPETQYL. The CDR3 region has the DNA TGCAGTGCTAGAGATCCGGGGCCAGAGACCCAGTACCTC. The chain couples TRBV20-1 to TRBJ2-5; D could derive from TRBD1 or TRBD2 (5 bases each). CDR1 and CDR2 from the germline V gene are DFQATT and SNEGSKA (reference sequence). Trimming took off 0 bases at V and 4 bases at J, with 9 bases between the two ends. The CDR3 contains 13 residues.

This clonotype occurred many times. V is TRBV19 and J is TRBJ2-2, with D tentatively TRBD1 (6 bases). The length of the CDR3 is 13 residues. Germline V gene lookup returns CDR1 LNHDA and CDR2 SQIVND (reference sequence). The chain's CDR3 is CGTGTSNTGELFF. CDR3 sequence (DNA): TGTGGCACCGGGACATCGAACACCGGGGAGCTGTTTTTT.

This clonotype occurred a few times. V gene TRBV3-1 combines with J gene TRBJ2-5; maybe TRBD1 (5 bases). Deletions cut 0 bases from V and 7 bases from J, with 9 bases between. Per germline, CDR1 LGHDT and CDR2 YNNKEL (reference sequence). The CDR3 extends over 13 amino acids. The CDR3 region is CASSQEERGTQYF. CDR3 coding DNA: TGTGCCAGCAGCCAAGAGGAAAGGGGGACCCAGTACTTC.

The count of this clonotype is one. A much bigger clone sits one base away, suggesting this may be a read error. This CDR3 reads CASSSDRLNSEAFF. In DNA form, the CDR3 reads TGTGCCAGCAGCTCGGACAGACTGAACTCTGAAGCTTTCTTT. The V gene is TRBV5-4, the J gene TRBJ1-1, with a tentative D call TRBD1 (6 bases). CDR3 length: 14 amino acids. The germline CDR1 and CDR2 sequences are SGHNT and YYREEE (reference sequence). Together with reference TRBV5-4 and TRBJ1-1, the CDR3 gives the full variable domain: ETGVTQSPTHLIKTRGQQVTLRCSSQSGHNTVSWYQQALGQGPQFIFQYYREEENGRGNFPPRFSGLQFPNYSSELNVNALELDDSALYLCASSSDRLNSEAFFGQGTRLTVV.

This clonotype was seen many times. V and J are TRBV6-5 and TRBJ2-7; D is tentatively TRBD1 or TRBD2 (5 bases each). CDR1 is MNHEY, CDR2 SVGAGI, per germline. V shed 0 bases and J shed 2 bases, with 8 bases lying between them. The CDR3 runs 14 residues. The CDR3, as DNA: TGTGCCAGCAGTTACTCTGGGGGTCCCTACGAGCAGTACTTC. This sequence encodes CASSYSGGPYEQYF.